The rows below give T cell receptor beta chains drawn from one sample of a study of tumor-infiltrating lymphocytes in oesophageal squamous cell carcinoma. TCRdb ran MiXCR on the PCR reads and lists one entry per CDR3 protein. The top ten clones hold about 35% of a sample with approximately 13,000 distinct CDR3 sequences, approximately 53% of them seen once. The sequenced sample consisted of esophageal tumor tissue. These receptor sequences come from a male donor with esophageal squamous cell carcinoma. CDR3s include the opening cysteine and the closing phenylalanine or tryptophan. The D gene is left open where the match is weak. Clone size is not always given. Where it is, it says once, few, many or a class for expanded clones.

clone size,V gene,J gene,D gene,CDR3 protein,CDR3 DNA
once,TRBV7-8,TRBJ2-4,TRBD1,CASSSITGDIQYF,TGTGCCAGCAGTTCAATCACAGGGGACATTCAGTACTTC
-,TRBV7-3,TRBJ2-4,-,CASSPPGGRKNIQYF,TGTGCCAGCAGCCCACCCGGGGGACGCAAAAACATTCAGTACTTC
-,TRBV6-1,TRBJ1-4,TRBD1,CASSWTGTNEKLFF,TGTGCCAGCAGTTGGACAGGCACTAATGAAAAACTGTTTTTT
-,TRBV27,TRBJ2-7,-,CASGLPYEQYF,TGTGCCAGCGGATTACCCTACGAGCAGTACTTC
once,TRBV7-2,TRBJ2-7,-,CASSLDLAFYEQYF,TGTGCCAGCAGCTTAGATTTGGCTTTCTACGAGCAGTACTTC
-,TRBV7-2,TRBJ2-3,TRBD2,CASSLEASGRWTDTQYF,TGTGCCAGCAGCTTAGAGGCTAGCGGGAGATGGACAGATACGCAGTATTTT
-,TRBV7-2,TRBJ2-5,-,CASSLQGLGETQYF,TGTGCCAGCAGCTTACAGGGGTTGGGAGAGACCCAGTACTTC
few,TRBV7-2,TRBJ2-5,-,CASSLGGMGQYF,TGTGCCAGCAGCTTAGGAGGTATGGGGCAGTACTTC
-,TRBV6-1,TRBJ2-7,TRBD2,CASKKTAGYGNEQYF,TGTGCCAGCAAAAAAACAGCGGGATACGGCAATGAGCAGTACTTC
-,TRBV6-4,TRBJ1-1,-,CASSDSGQRAFF,TGTGCCAGCAGTGACTCCGGGCAGAGAGCTTTCTTT
once,TRBV7-2,TRBJ2-7,TRBD2,CASSLISAGATYEQYF,TGTGCCAGCAGCTTAATCTCGGCGGGAGCGACTTACGAGCAGTACTTC
once,TRBV6-6,TRBJ1-1,-,CASSLSGLSNTEAFF,TGTGCCAGCAGTCTATCAGGGCTTTCGAACACTGAAGCTTTCTTT
-,TRBV5-1,TRBJ2-6,-,CASSLAVDGGANVLTF,TGCGCCAGCAGCTTGGCAGTAGATGGTGGGGCCAACGTCCTGACTTTC
-,TRBV28,TRBJ2-3,-,CASSSPGGGSLGDTQYF,TGTGCCAGCAGTTCCCCCGGTGGGGGAAGCCTGGGAGATACGCAGTATTTT
-,TRBV7-6,TRBJ2-1,TRBD1,CASSPTTGSGTYNEQFF,TGTGCCAGCAGCCCAACGACAGGGTCGGGAACTTACAATGAGCAGTTCTTC
few,TRBV7-3,TRBJ2-6,-,CASSLMPGANVLTF,TGTGCCAGCAGCTTAATGCCCGGGGCCAACGTCCTGACTTTC
-,TRBV6-6,TRBJ2-1,TRBD2,CASSLGTSGREYEQFF,TGTGCCAGCAGTCTGGGGACTAGCGGGAGGGAATATGAGCAGTTCTTC
many,TRBV4-1,TRBJ2-3,TRBD2,CASSRQRGDTDTQYF,TGCGCCAGCAGCCGCCAGCGGGGGGACACAGATACGCAGTATTTT
-,TRBV7-3,TRBJ2-6,-,CASSSYRAGANVLTF,TGTGCCAGCAGCTCGTACAGGGCTGGGGCCAACGTCCTGACTTTC
-,TRBV6-1,TRBJ1-6,-,CASSDLGVLSLHF,TGTGCCAGCAGTGATCTCGGGGTTCTGTCCCTCCACTTT
few,TRBV7-2,TRBJ2-5,-,CASSLAGPETQYF,TGTGCCAGCAGCTTAGCTGGGCCGGAGACCCAGTACTTC
-,TRBV7-6,TRBJ2-3,-,CASSLTTRRTDTQYF,TGTGCCAGCAGCTTAACGACTAGACGCACAGATACGCAGTATTTT